Listed below are T cell receptor beta chains from one sample, sequenced in a study of blood T cell repertoires in COVID-19. Profiling relied on immunoSEQ multiplex PCR, and the TCRdb table lists in-frame clones only, not all of them. This sample has around 180,000 clones, with roughly 75% found just once. Sample: peripheral blood. The receptors here all came from a man between 65 and 85 years old with active or convalescent COVID-19. Each CDR3 is given with its conserved first and last residue. D genes are given only for firm matches. Only part of the rows carry a size: once, few, many, or a class if the clone is expanded.

J gene	D gene	V gene	clone size	CDR3 DNA	CDR3 protein
TRBJ1-1	.	TRBV5-1	.	TGCGCCAGCAGCTTGTTCGGGACACTGGGGAACACTGAAGCTTTCTTT	CASSLFGTLGNTEAFF
TRBJ1-1	.	TRBV10-3	.	TGTGCCATCAGGAAGGATGGGCCCGGTAAAGCTTTCTTT	CAIRKDGPGKAFF
TRBJ1-5	TRBD1	TRBV7-2	.	TGTGCCAGCAGCTCTACAGGGGGCGTAGGGCCCCAGCATTTT	CASSSTGGVGPQHF
TRBJ2-5	.	TRBV10-1	.	TGCGCCAGCAGTACCGGGACATCCCAAGAGACCCAGTACTTC	CASSTGTSQETQYF
TRBJ2-1	.	TRBV7-2	.	TGTGCCAGCAGCTTACTGACGGGGGTGGGACAGTTCTTC	CASSLLTGVGQFF
TRBJ1-2	.	TRBV19	.	TGTGCCAGTAGTGTAGCGGGCCAGGGAAACTATGGCTACACCTTC	CASSVAGQGNYGYTF
TRBJ2-1	.	TRBV29-1	.	TGCAGCGTTGAAGCCGGGGGGCTCGGATACAATGAGCAGTTCTTC	CSVEAGGLGYNEQFF
TRBJ1-1	TRBD1	TRBV27	.	TGTGCCAGCAGTTTATCGTTGGACAGGGTGGACACTGAAGCTTTCTTT	CASSLSLDRVDTEAFF
TRBJ2-1	TRBD1	TRBV9	.	TGTGCCAGCAGCGGGGGCAGGGGGCTAAATGAGCAGTTCTTC	CASSGGRGLNEQFF
TRBJ1-1	.	TRBV13	.	TGTGCCAGCGCGTGGCAGGGAAACACTGAAGCTTTCTTT	CASAWQGNTEAFF
TRBJ1-3	TRBD1	TRBV4-3	.	TGCGCCAGCAGCGTTCGGACAGGGGCTGGAAACACCATATATTTT	CASSVRTGAGNTIYF
TRBJ2-4	TRBD1	TRBV12-3/TRBV12-4	.	TGTGCCAGCAGTTCTGGACAGGGACACATTCAGTACTTC	CASSSGQGHIQYF
TRBJ1-2	TRBD1	TRBV6-5	.	TGTGCCAGCGGCGGACAGGGAACGAACTATGGCTACACCTTC	CASGGQGTNYGYTF
TRBJ1-1	TRBD1	TRBV28	.	TGTGCCAGCAGCCTACAGGGGGGTGGGACTGAAGCTTTCTTT	CASSLQGGGTEAFF
TRBJ1-3	TRBD1	TRBV19	.	TGTGCCAGTCAATCCATACAGGGGATCTCTGGAAACACCATATATTTT	CASQSIQGISGNTIYF
TRBJ1-2	TRBD1	TRBV5-6	.	TGTGCCAGCAGGGACAGGGGTCCCTATGGCTACACCTTC	CASRDRGPYGYTF
TRBJ2-3	TRBD1	TRBV18	once	TGTGCCAGCTCGCTCAACAGGGGATTTAGCACAGATACGCAGTATTTT	CASSLNRGFSTDTQYF
TRBJ2-7	TRBD1	TRBV6-1	.	TGTGCCAGCAGTGAAGACAGGGGGTACGAGCAGTACTTC	CASSEDRGYEQYF
TRBJ1-2	.	TRBV5-1	.	TGCGCCAGCAGACCTGACCCTGGACAGAACTATGGCTACACCTTC	CASRPDPGQNYGYTF
TRBJ1-5	.	TRBV5-8	.	TGTGCCAGCAGCTTGTTGAGGGCCCAGAATCAGCCCCAGCATTTT	CASSLLRAQNQPQHF
TRBJ1-4	.	TRBV7-9	.	TGTGCCAGCAGCTCGGCGGGAGGCAATGAAAAACTGTTTTTT	CASSSAGGNEKLFF
TRBJ1-2	TRBD1	TRBV3-1/TRBV3-2	.	TGTGCCAGCAGCCCCCAACCGGGACAGGGGGGCCATGGCTACACCTTC	CASSPQPGQGGHGYTF
TRBJ2-1	.	TRBV9	.	TGTGCCAGCAGCCCTATCGGCAGCGGTGCAATCGATGAGCAGTTCTTC	CASSPIGSGAIDEQFF
TRBJ2-5	.	TRBV21-1	.	TGTGCCAGCAGCAAATTGGGGGACTCGCAGGCCCTCCAAGAGACCCAGTACTTC	CASSKLGDSQALQETQYF
TRBJ2-3	TRBD2	TRBV5-1	.	TGCGCCAGCAGCCTTTTAGCGGGGGGTACAGATACGCAGTATTTT	CASSLLAGGTDTQYF
TRBJ1-1	.	TRBV5-5	.	TGTGCCAGCAGCTTGGGGTTTAGGGGAATGTGGTCGAACACTGAAGCTTTCTTT	CASSLGFRGMWSNTEAFF
TRBJ1-1	.	TRBV27	.	TGTGCCAGCAGTTCGAGAGGTAATAGGGGAGCTTTCTTT	CASSSRGNRGAFF
TRBJ1-1	.	TRBV5-8	.	TGTGCCAGCAGCTTGAATTTCGCAGGGAACACTGAAGCTTTCTTT	CASSLNFAGNTEAFF
TRBJ1-1	.	TRBV25-1	.	TGTGCCAGCAGTGATAGGGGTGAGAACACTGAAGCTTTCTTT	CASSDRGENTEAFF
TRBJ2-7	TRBD2	TRBV4-2	.	TGTGCCAGCAGCCAAGGGGAGCCCGGACTAGCGGGAGGGGTCCACGAGCAGTACTTC	CASSQGEPGLAGGVHEQYF
TRBJ1-1	TRBD1	TRBV3-1/TRBV3-2	.	TGTGCCAGCACTCCCGCAGGGGGTTACACTGAAGCTTTCTTT	CASTPAGGYTEAFF
TRBJ2-5	TRBD1	TRBV5-1	.	TGCGCCAGCAGCTTGGGGACAGGCCAAGAGACCCAGTACTTC	CASSLGTGQETQYF
TRBJ1-5	TRBD1	TRBV7-3	.	TGTGCCAGCAGCCGTAATCCAACGGGGGACAGTAGTAGCAATCAGCCCCAGCATTTT	CASSRNPTGDSSSNQPQHF
TRBJ1-2	TRBD1	TRBV4-2	.	TGTGCCAGCAGCCAAGGGACAGGGGAGAATGGCTACACCTTC	CASSQGTGENGYTF
TRBJ1-4	.	TRBV19	.	TGTGCCACCGCAAAAGCTAGAGGGGAAAAACTGTTTTTT	CATAKARGEKLFF
TRBJ1-1	TRBD1	TRBV5-1	.	TGCGCCAGCAGCCTGGGGGACAGCCTCCCGAAAGCTTTCTTT	CASSLGDSLPKAFF
TRBJ1-3	.	TRBV6-5	.	TGTGCCAGCAGTTACTCGACTCCAGGGTCTGGAAACACCATATATTTT	CASSYSTPGSGNTIYF